This entry features one T cell receptor beta chain sequence. Its specific antigen is unknown. The record has no base qualities; no much larger clone is one base away. Via the germline V gene (reference sequence), CDR1 is LNHDA and CDR2 SQIVND. After removal of 5 bases from V and 11 bases from J, the junction retains 11 bases not matched to a gene. Including cysteine and phenylalanine, the CDR3 has 15 amino acids. Kept here is only the CDR3 DNA, which spans 45 bases and is read in frame from base 1. The trial excluded patients who had a history of autoimmune disease or were on systemic immunosuppression. Peripheral blood for TCR sequencing was drawn from every dose cohort at baseline, at cycle 4 day 1 and at cycle 7 day 1. The samples were drawn from a first-in-human, open-label, multicenter phase I dose-escalation trial of ivuxolimab. The trial enrolled adults with locally advanced or metastatic head and neck squamous cell, hepatocellular, melanoma or renal cell carcinoma. CD4+ and CD8+ T cells were sorted separately from peripheral blood before TCR sequencing.

The data originate from a study of OX40 agonist ivuxolimab in advanced cancers. A note on the overall study: Ivuxolimab was a fully human IgG2 agonistic monoclonal antibody targeting the costimulatory receptor OX40 (CD134). Intravenous ivuxolimab was administered to patients every 2 weeks at six dose levels: 0.01, 0.1, 0.3, 1.5, 3 and 10 mg/kg. Of the 50 to 55 patients in dose escalation, about 19 had hepatocellular carcinoma, about 15 had melanoma, 9 had renal cell carcinoma and 9 had head and neck cancer. In the dose-escalation cohort, nearly 85% of patients were male, and the mean age was around 60 years with a range of roughly 20 to 80. Prior anti-PD-1, anti-PD-L1 or anti-CTLA-4 therapy was permitted, and checkpoint inhibitors had been received by approximately 39% of dose-escalation patients. Three dose-escalation patients achieved partial responses, one with hepatocellular carcinoma and two with cutaneous melanoma. The point of sequencing TCRbeta in the periphery was to test whether ivuxolimab changed TCR sequence diversity and drove clonal T-cell expansion. The paper covers the monotherapy dose-escalation part of the phase I ivuxolimab trial, which included N ≈ 50 patients.

The paper's findings and limits, for the study overall: Low levels of normalized T-cell clonal expansion were also seen in some patients who did not respond. After ivuxolimab, expanded clones were on average more numerous among CD8+ T cells than among CD4+ T cells. Partial responders in the 0.1-3.0 mg/kg groups had among the lowest normalized peripheral clonal expansion, especially among CD8+ T cells. At doses from 0.1 to 3.0 mg/kg, clonal expansion was seen in both CD4+ and CD8+ blood T cells between baseline and week 6. Antigen specificity was not determined for the clonally expanded peripheral T cells.

Genomic DNA was extracted from sorted cells for sequencing of the TCRbeta CDR3 region. TCRbeta CDR3 regions were sequenced using the immunoSEQ Assay. The clones in this table, taken by TCRdb from immuneACCESS, are in-frame only. Not every clone is retained; where verified, under half of the shortfall comes from an unresolved V gene, and the cause of the rest is unknown. Within this sample are some 90,000 clones, with around nine tenths of them counted one time only. The ten largest clonotypes hold around 0.76% of the sample. Specimen: CD4+ or CD8+ T cells sorted from blood, collected in a trial of the OX40 agonist ivuxolimab. The V and J genes are TRBV19 and TRBJ2-1; 11 bases in the junction line up with TRBD2. The origin of this receptor is an adult with an advanced solid tumor such as melanoma, head and neck, liver or kidney cancer. The CDR3 corresponds to CASSATSGATQKQFF. The DNA sequence is as follows: TGTGCCAGTAGTGCGACTAGCGGGGCCACGCAAAAGCAGTTCTTC.